This TCR beta chain appears in the sequencing data of a study of T cell changes during pregnancy in multiple sclerosis. TCRdb's copy holds only in-frame clones and misses some; the assay was immunoSEQ multiplex PCR. The sample lists about 36,000 clones; approximately 92% were seen once. Germline V gene data show CDR1 as LNHDA and CDR2 as SQIVND (reference sequence). Trimming removed 5 bases from V and 4 bases from J, with 6 bases in between. The CDR3 runs 11 residues. The TCR originated in a female donor in good health, enrolled as a control in a pregnancy study. The gene calls are TRBV19 and TRBJ2-7, with D unclear. This sample comprised CD4+ T cells from peripheral blood mononuclear cells, obtained in the third trimester of pregnancy. The DNA for the CDR3 is TGTGCCAGTAGTGATCGGTACGAGCAGTACTTC. The encoded protein is CASSDRYEQYF.